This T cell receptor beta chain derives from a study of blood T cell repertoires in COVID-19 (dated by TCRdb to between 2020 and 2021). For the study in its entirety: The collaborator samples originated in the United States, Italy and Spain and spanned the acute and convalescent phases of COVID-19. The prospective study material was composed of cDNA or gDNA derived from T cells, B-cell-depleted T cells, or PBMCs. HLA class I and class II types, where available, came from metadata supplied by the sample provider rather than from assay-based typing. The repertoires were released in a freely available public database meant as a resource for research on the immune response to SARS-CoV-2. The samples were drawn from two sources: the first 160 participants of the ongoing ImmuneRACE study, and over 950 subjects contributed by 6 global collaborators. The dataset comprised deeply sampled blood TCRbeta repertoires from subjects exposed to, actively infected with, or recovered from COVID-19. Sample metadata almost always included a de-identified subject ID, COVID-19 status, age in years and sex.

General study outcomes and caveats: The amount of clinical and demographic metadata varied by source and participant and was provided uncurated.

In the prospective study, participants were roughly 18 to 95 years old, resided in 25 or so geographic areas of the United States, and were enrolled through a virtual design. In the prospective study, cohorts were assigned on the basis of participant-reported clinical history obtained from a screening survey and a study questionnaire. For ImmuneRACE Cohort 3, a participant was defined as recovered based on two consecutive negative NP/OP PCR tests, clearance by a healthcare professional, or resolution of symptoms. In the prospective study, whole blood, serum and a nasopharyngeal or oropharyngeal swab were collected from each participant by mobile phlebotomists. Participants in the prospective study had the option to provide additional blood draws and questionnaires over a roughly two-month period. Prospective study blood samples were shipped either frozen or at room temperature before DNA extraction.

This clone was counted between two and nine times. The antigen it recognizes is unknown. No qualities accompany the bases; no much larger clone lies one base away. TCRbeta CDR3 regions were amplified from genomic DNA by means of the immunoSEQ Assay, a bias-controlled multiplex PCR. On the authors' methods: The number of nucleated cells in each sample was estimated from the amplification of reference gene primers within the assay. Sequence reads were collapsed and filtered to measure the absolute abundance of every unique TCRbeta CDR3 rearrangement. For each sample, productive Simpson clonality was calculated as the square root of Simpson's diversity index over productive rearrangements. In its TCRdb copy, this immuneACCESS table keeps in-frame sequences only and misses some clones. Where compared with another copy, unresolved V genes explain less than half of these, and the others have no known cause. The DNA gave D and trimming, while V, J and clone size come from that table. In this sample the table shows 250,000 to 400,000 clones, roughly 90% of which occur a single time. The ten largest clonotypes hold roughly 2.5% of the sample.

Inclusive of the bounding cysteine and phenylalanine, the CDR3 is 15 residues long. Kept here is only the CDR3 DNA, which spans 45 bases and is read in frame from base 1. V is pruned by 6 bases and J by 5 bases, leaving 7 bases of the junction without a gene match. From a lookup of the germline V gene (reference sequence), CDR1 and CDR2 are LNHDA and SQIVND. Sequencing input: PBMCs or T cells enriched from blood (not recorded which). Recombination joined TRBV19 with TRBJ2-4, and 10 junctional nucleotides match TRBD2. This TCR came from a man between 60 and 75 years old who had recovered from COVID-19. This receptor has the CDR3 CASRAAGGWENIQYF. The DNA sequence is TGTGCCAGTAGAGCAGCGGGAGGGTGGGAAAACATTCAGTACTTC.